This T cell receptor (beta chain) was profiled in a study of blood T cell repertoires in COVID-19. This clone was counted between two and nine times. Recovered participants had two consecutive negative NP/OP PCR tests, healthcare professional clearance, or symptom resolution. This CDR3 region has 15 residues. Germline-derived CDR1 and CDR2 are MNHNS and SASEGT. The V gene end was trimmed by 1 base and the J gene end by 5 bases; junction bases not matched to a gene: 7. Sequenced by immunoSEQ multiplex PCR; TCRdb stores in-frame clones only, minus some. The table lists more than 110,000 clones, about 75% of them singletons, with about 2.9% in the top ten.

The chain carries TRBV6-1 and TRBJ2-5; 7 nucleotides align to TRBD1. What was sequenced was PBMCs or T cells enriched from blood (not recorded which). This clonotype originated in a woman aged 50 to 60 who had recovered from COVID-19. This chain's CDR3 is CASSEEGGGWETQYF. The DNA of the CDR3 is TGTGCCAGCAGTGAAGAAGGGGGCGGTTGGGAGACCCAGTACTTC.